The entry below describes one TCR beta chain. What antigen it recognizes has not been identified. Base qualities are missing; no much larger clone stands one base away. These data come from a study of cytotoxic CD8 clonotypes in ibrutinib-treated CLL (dated by TCRdb to the early 2020s). A note on the overall study: The cohort included about 15 treatment-naive and about a dozen relapsed/refractory patients; some 18 were IGHV unmutated. Partial responses were observed in some 24 patients and complete responses in 2; after a median follow-up of 68 months, remission was maintained in approximately 15 patients and progression was observed in approximately 12. The response samples were drawn at a median of approximately twelve months into treatment, with a range of about 6 to 36 months. On average, each sample had about 260,000 productive templates and approximately 85,000 productive rearrangements. Of the 86 participants in the trial, about 26 had longitudinal samples available. Cryopreserved peripheral blood mononuclear cells were obtained prior to treatment, at the time of response, and at either disease progression or sustained remission. Every remission and progressive disease sample was obtained while ibrutinib was still being received by the patients.

General conclusions and limits of the study: At baseline, clonality was higher than in age-matched healthy donors and showed a strong correlation with circulating CD8+ T-cell counts. Sampling times were not matched between patients in sustained remission and patients whose disease was progressing, and lymph node repertoires were not examined. Public clonotypes were rare and either shrank or stayed stable during treatment, and the rise in clonality at ibrutinib response reflected expansion of private clonotypes. At ibrutinib response clonality went up, during sustained remission it held steady, and at progression it dropped back toward baseline.

The CDR3 has 13 amino acids, counting the end cysteine and phenylalanine. Just the 39-base CDR3 DNA is kept, in frame starting at base 1. Trimming removed 0 bases from V and 7 bases from J, leaving 8 bases between the germline ends. CDR1 and CDR2, per the germline V gene (reference sequence), are SGHKS and YYEKEE. This specimen's time point label, interpreted: 24 months on ibrutinib. For TCR beta library preparation, about 1.8 micrograms of genomic DNA were isolated from cryopreserved PBMCs. Longitudinal blood samples from CLL patients on ibrutinib monotherapy underwent high-throughput TCR beta sequencing. The patients were enrolled in a single-center, open-label phase 2 trial of ibrutinib monotherapy. A MiSeq instrument was used for deep resolution sequencing, which targeted depths ranging from 1 in 1 million up to 1 in 200,000 T cells, with coverage averaging 10x for each clonotype. The immunoSEQ hsTCRB Kit was used to generate the TCR beta libraries. The original methods were these. The data were analyzed with ImmunoSEQ Analyzer and ImmunoSEQ Data Assistant, and V, D and J gene assignments followed IMGT definitions. Clonality, which ranges from 0 to 1, was calculated as one minus the normalized Shannon entropy of productive rearrangement frequencies. Only overrepresented clonotypes making up at least 0.05% of each patient's repertoire were included in the public clonotype analysis. Thirteen repertoires from age-matched healthy donors, obtained from immuneACCESS, served as clonality controls. TCRdb provides this immuneACCESS table in a form limited to in-frame rearrangements. Some clones are lacking; in checked studies, under half of them reflect an unresolved V gene, and why the rest are absent is not known. The V and J calls and clone size are taken from that table; D and trimming were inferred from the DNA. This sample is represented by 110,000 to 150,000 clones; 70% to 80% of them were singletons. The biggest ten clones account for 4.5% to 6.5% of the sample.

The TCR was taken from a human donor with chronic lymphocytic leukemia. The sequencing here drew on PBMCs, taken after 24 months of ibrutinib treatment. The rearrangement joined TRBV5-5 to TRBJ1-5; TRBD1 is a possible D gene, resting on 5 matching bases. The CDR3 is CASSLEWGQPQHF. The nucleotide sequence is given as TGTGCCAGCAGCTTGGAATGGGGCCAGCCCCAGCATTTT. Outside the CDR3, residues come from the reference TRBV5-5 and TRBJ1-5 proteins, so the full variable domain is: DAGVTQSPTHLIKTRGQQVTLRCSPISGHKSVSWYQQVLGQGPQFIFQYYEKEERGRGNFPDRFSARQFPNYSSELNVNALLLGDSALYLCASSLEWGQPQHFGDGTRLSIL.